The 21 T cell receptor beta chains presented below share a single source sample, sequenced in a study of CD8+ T cells in alopecia areata (dated by TCRdb to the late 2010s). Libraries were made using the immunoSEQ multiplex PCR assay. RNA was extracted from all samples and reverse transcribed into cDNA, which served as template for TCR sequencing. Sourced from immuneACCESS, this table was stored by TCRdb with only in-frame sequences that have V and J called. A share of the clones is absent; for the studies checked, an unresolved V gene accounts for under half, and the remainder has no known explanation. This sample is represented by 150,000 to 200,000 clones; about 60% of them were singletons. The ten biggest clones cover 13% to 15% of the sample. The time point label corresponds to: 24 weeks on oral tofacitinib. According to the study, the label for this sample's treatment or condition signals: oral pan-JAK inhibitor, 5-10 mg twice daily.

The starting material was CD4+ T cells sorted from blood, obtained at week 24, from a patient treated with tofacitinib. The receptors derive from a human donor with alopecia areata.

This clone was seen only once. This rearrangement joins TRBV2 to TRBJ1-5; TRBD1 aligns across 8 bases. The CDR3 loop spans 13 amino acids. The germline V gene encodes CDR1 SNHLY and CDR2 FYNNEI. The V and J ends lost 10 bases and 3 bases, in that order; junction bases with no gene match: 5. The CDR3 is CATRTGINQPQHF. The CDR3 DNA sequence: TGTGCCACCAGGACAGGGATCAATCAGCCCCAGCATTTT.

This rearrangement joins TRBV7-2 to TRBJ2-2, with D uncertain. The CDR3 is 14 amino acids. Germline V lookup: CDR1 SGHTA, CDR2 FQGNSA. Deletions cut 6 bases from V and 4 bases from J, with 12 bases between. CDR3 in DNA: TGTGCCAGCAGGCCGTCGGCCCCCACCGGGGAGCTGTTTTTT. Its protein is CASRPSAPTGELFF.

J is TRBJ2-5 and V is TRBV4-1; tentatively, D is TRBD2 (6 bases). Germline CDR1 is MGHRA and CDR2 is YSYEKL. Between the trimmed V and J ends, which lost 4 bases and 5 bases, there was a span of 11 bases. This CDR3 is built from 13 residues. CDR3 nucleotides: TGCGCCAGCAGCCCTAGCGAAGGGGAGACCCAGTACTTC. It encodes CASSPSEGETQYF.

V gene TRBV29-1 combines with J gene TRBJ2-7, with 10 bases fitting TRBD1. CDR3 length: 13 residues. With V trimmed by 7 bases and J by 6 bases, 9 bases remained unmatched. The germline CDR1 and CDR2 sequences are SQVTM and ANQGSEA. DNA of the CDR3: TGCAGCGCCGGGGACAGGGGATCGGGCGAGCAGTACTTC. This translates into CSAGDRGSGEQYF.

This clone was detected only a few times. V and J are TRBV6-1 and TRBJ2-3; 7 bases are a match to TRBD2. With V trimmed by 8 bases and J by 6 bases, 5 bases remained unmatched. Germline values: CDR1 MNHNS, CDR2 SASEGT. This CDR3 spans 12 amino acids. The CDR3 DNA reads as TGTGCCAGCGACCGGCGGGGGGATACGCAGTATTTT. The encoded protein is CASDRRGDTQYF.

This clone was found many times. The CDR3 loop is CASHAGGEQYF. In DNA, the CDR3 is TGTGCCAGCCATGCAGGGGGCGAGCAGTACTTC. The chain couples TRBV6-6 to TRBJ2-7, with TRBD1 matching over 7 bases. Germline V gene lookup returns CDR1 MNHNY and CDR2 SVGAGI (reference sequence). The CDR3 contains 11 residues. V lost 8 bases and J lost 6; bases outside the gene matches: 4.

This chain's CDR3 is CSAQKGGNTGELFF. CDR3 DNA sequence: TGCAGCGCTCAAAAGGGGGGTAACACCGGGGAGCTGTTTTTT. The chain combines TRBV29-1 with TRBJ2-2, with D perhaps assigned TRBD1 or TRBD2 (6 bases each). This CDR3 is 14 amino acids long. CDR1 and CDR2 from the germline V gene are SQVTM and ANQGSEA. The ends were cut back, 7 bases at V and 2 bases at J, with 14 bases in the middle.

The table lists this clone with a few counts. The chain links TRBV2 to TRBJ1-5; 9 bases line up with TRBD1. Trimming took 4 bases from V and 3 from J; bases not matched to a gene: 4. The CDR3 spans 15 residues. Germline V gene data show CDR1 as SNHLY and CDR2 as FYNNEI. The CDR3 sequence: CASSADRGYNQPQHF. The DNA of the CDR3 is TGTGCCAGCAGTGCTGACAGGGGGTACAATCAGCCCCAGCATTTT. The full variable domain, its missing parts supplied by reference TRBV2 and TRBJ1-5, is EPEVTQTPSHQVTQMGQEVILRCVPISNHLYFYWYRQILGQKVEFLVSFYNNEISEKSEIFDDQFSVERPDGSNFTLKIRSTKLEDSAMYFCASSADRGYNQPQHFGDGTRLSIL.

The chain employs TRBV4-1 and TRBJ1-2, with 8 bases that match TRBD1. The trim removed 0 bases at V and 0 bases at J, leaving 3 bases unmatched. The CDR3 consists of 16 residues. Germline CDR1 is MGHRA and CDR2 is YSYEKL. The CDR3 reads CASSQDQTGANYGYTF. The CDR3 DNA reads as TGCGCCAGCAGCCAAGATCAGACAGGGGCTAACTATGGCTACACCTTC.

For this clone: The same CDR3 also results from other DNA sequences found in this sample. The genes are TRBV20-1 and TRBJ2-5, with no clear D. Germline loops: CDR1 DFQATT, CDR2 SNEGSKA (reference sequence). Trimming removed 2 bases at V and 4 bases at J, with 2 bases between. The CDR3 contains 10 residues. The CDR3 DNA sequence: TGCAGTGCTAGATTAGAGACCCAGTACTTC. This gives the protein CSARLETQYF.

This clone was seen a handful of times. V is TRBV6-6 and J is TRBJ2-2, with 8 nucleotides matching TRBD1. J lost 6 bases, V lost 6 bases, and 9 bases had no gene match. This CDR3 region has 15 residues. CDR1 and CDR2 (germline): MNHNY, SVGAGI (reference sequence). CDR3 in DNA: TGTGCCAGCAGACCAGGACAGGGTCCCTCCGGGGAGCTGTTTTTT. Amino acids: CASRPGQGPSGELFF.

This clone has more than one count but fewer than ten. The gene calls are TRBV7-2 and TRBJ1-5; D is unclear. Between the trimmed V and J ends, which lost 2 bases and 2 bases, there was a span of 10 bases. Germline CDR1 SGHTA, CDR2 FQGNSA. The CDR3 runs to 15 residues. CDR3 DNA: TGTGCCAGCAGCTTAAGGCCGTACGGCAATCAGCCCCAGCATTTT. It codes for CASSLRPYGNQPQHF.

The V call is TRBV5-1, the J call TRBJ2-3; 9 nucleotides match TRBD1. Losses at the gene ends were 4 bases for V and 4 bases for J; bases not matched to a gene: 7. This CDR3 spans 15 amino acids. Germline V lookup: CDR1 SGHRS, CDR2 YFSETQ. CDR3 nucleotide sequence: TGCGCCAGCAGCGGGCGGACAGGGGACGCAGATACGCAGTATTTT. This encodes CASSGRTGDADTQYF. Filled out from reference TRBV5-1 and TRBJ2-3, the complete variable domain reads KAGVTQTPRYLIKTRGQQVTLSCSPISGHRSVSWYQQTPGQGLQFLFEYFSETQRNKGNFPGRFSGRQFSNSRSEMNVSTLELGDSALYLCASSGRTGDADTQYFGPGTRLTVL.

This clone was recorded a few times. V is TRBV14 and J is TRBJ2-1, with D hard to call. CDR3 length: 14 amino acids. Trimming took 4 bases from V and 6 from J, leaving 13 bases between them. Per the germline V gene, CDR1 is SGHDN and CDR2 is FVKESK. The chain's CDR3 is CASSPKVPANEQFF. For the CDR3, the DNA is TGTGCCAGCAGCCCCAAAGTTCCAGCCAATGAGCAGTTCTTC.

The chain carries TRBV4-2 and TRBJ1-6; D is possibly TRBD1 (5 bases). V lost 0 bases and J lost 10, with 13 bases in between. The CDR3 runs to 15 residues. Germline loops: CDR1 LGHNA, CDR2 YNFKEQ. This CDR3 is CASSQESLTASPLHF. CDR3 DNA sequence: TGTGCCAGCAGCCAAGAGTCTTTGACAGCATCACCCCTCCACTTT.

The chain links TRBV29-1 to TRBJ1-1, with 7 positions matching TRBD1. This CDR3 spans 13 amino acids. The germline gives CDR1 SQVTM, CDR2 ANQGSEA. Losses at the gene ends were 4 bases for V and 1 base for J; bases not matched to a gene: 3. The chain's CDR3 is CSVGGQRNTEAFF. The CDR3, as DNA: TGCAGCGTTGGGGGACAGAGGAACACTGAAGCTTTCTTT. Filled out from reference TRBV29-1 and TRBJ1-1, the complete variable domain reads SAVISQKPSRDICQRGTSLTIQCQVDSQVTMMFWYRQQPGQSLTLIATANQGSEATYESGFVIDKFPISRPNLTFSTLTVSNMSPEDSSIYLCSVGGQRNTEAFFGQGTRLTVV.

The chain joins TRBV5-1 to TRBJ2-2; 8 bases align to TRBD2. The CDR3 totals 15 residues. The V gene end was trimmed by 4 bases and the J gene end by 2 bases; junction bases not matched to a gene: 4. Per germline, CDR1 SGHRS and CDR2 YFSETQ. The CDR3 nucleotides are TGCGCCAGCAGCCGAGCGGGGGCTAACACCGGGGAGCTGTTTTTT. Translated, it gives CASSRAGANTGELFF. The full variable domain, with the rest looked up from reference TRBV5-1 and TRBJ2-2, is KAGVTQTPRYLIKTRGQQVTLSCSPISGHRSVSWYQQTPGQGLQFLFEYFSETQRNKGNFPGRFSGRQFSNSRSEMNVSTLELGDSALYLCASSRAGANTGELFFGEGSRLTVL.

The genes are TRBV7-8 and TRBJ2-1; the D is unclear. Germline CDR1 and CDR2: SGHVS and FQNEAQ. This CDR3 contains 11 residues. Deletions cut 5 bases from V and 8 bases from J, with 7 bases between. The CDR3, as DNA: TGTGCCAGCAGCGTAGAAGATGAGCAGTTCTTC. Encoded protein: CASSVEDEQFF.

The chain is built from TRBV7-9 and TRBJ1-6, with D unresolved. The CDR3 is 14 amino acids. Germline assignment: CDR1 SEHNR and CDR2 FQNEAQ (reference sequence). The germline V and J ends were trimmed by 2 bases and 5 bases, with 7 bases remaining between them. The chain's CDR3 is CASSLSANNSPLHF. CDR3 bases: TGTGCCAGCAGCTTATCAGCAAATAATTCACCCCTCCACTTT. Full variable domain (remainder filled in from reference TRBV7-9 and TRBJ1-6): DTGVSQNPRHKITKRGQNVTFRCDPISEHNRLYWYRQTLGQGPEFLTYFQNEAQLEKSRLLSDRFSAERPKGSFSTLEIQRTEQGDSAMYLCASSLSANNSPLHFGNGTRLTVT.

The chain carries TRBV30 and TRBJ1-2; 7 bases agree with TRBD1. The V segment lost 5 bases and the J segment 4 bases; nucleotides outside the gene matches: 16. Per germline, CDR1 GTSNPN and CDR2 SVGIG (reference sequence). The CDR3 runs 16 residues. In DNA, the CDR3 is TGTGCCTGGTTACGGGACAGTGCTATGGGGGTCTATGGCTACACCTTC. As protein: CAWLRDSAMGVYGYTF. The full variable domain, completed using reference TRBV30 and TRBJ1-2, is SQTIHQWPATLVQPVGSPLSLECTVEGTSNPNLYWYRQAAGRGLQLLFYSVGIGQISSEVPQNLSASRPQDRQFILSSKKLLLSDSGFYLCAWLRDSAMGVYGYTFGSGTRLTVV.

This clone came up once. V is TRBV5-1 and J is TRBJ1-1; D is undetermined. Germline lookup yields CDR1 SGHRS and CDR2 YFSETQ. Trimming took 4 bases from V and 1 from J, leaving 8 bases between them. The length of the CDR3 is 13 residues. Written as DNA, the CDR3 is TGCGCCAGCAGCCAAGGGAAGAACACTGAAGCTTTCTTT. Its translation is CASSQGKNTEAFF.